The rows below give T cell receptor beta chains drawn from one sample of a study of CD8 T cells in ankylosing spondylitis. Using its own MiXCR run on the 5' RACE reads, TCRdb lists one record per CDR3 protein. The sample includes 240,000 or so distinct CDR3 sequences, around 7.8% seen only once; the top ten take 6.8%. Specimen: blood, either unsorted or a sorted T cell fraction (not recorded which). Receptors originate from a male donor with ankylosing spondylitis or in good health (not recorded which). The CDR3 runs from the conserved cysteine through the conserved F or W.

v_gene	j_gene	CDR3aa
TRBV29-1	TRBJ2-1	CSVEEGGYNEQFF
TRBV5-1	TRBJ1-1	CASSFSLGATEAFF
TRBV12-3/TRBV12-4	TRBJ2-5	CASSFGPGLAGGPYQETQYF
TRBV4-1	TRBJ2-1	CASSPRTSGHNEQFF
TRBV29-1	TRBJ2-2	CSVISGAFGTGELFF
TRBV12-3/TRBV12-4	TRBJ1-5	CASSFREQPQHF
TRBV20-1	TRBJ2-3	CSASSFLAGRTDTQYF
TRBV12-3/TRBV12-4	TRBJ2-7	CASSLVLAGVHEQYF
TRBV7-2	TRBJ2-5	CASSFGLAVETQYF
TRBV27	TRBJ2-7	CASSHTPVGGEQYF
TRBV5-4	TRBJ2-2	CASSSNRGLGTGELFF
TRBV4-3	TRBJ1-4	CASSQDVVGSGKLFF
TRBV4-1	TRBJ2-2	CASSLGISTGELFF
TRBV6-2/TRBV6-3	TRBJ1-2	CASSPGGQGANYGYTF
TRBV29-1	TRBJ1-4	CSVERGQGNEKLFF